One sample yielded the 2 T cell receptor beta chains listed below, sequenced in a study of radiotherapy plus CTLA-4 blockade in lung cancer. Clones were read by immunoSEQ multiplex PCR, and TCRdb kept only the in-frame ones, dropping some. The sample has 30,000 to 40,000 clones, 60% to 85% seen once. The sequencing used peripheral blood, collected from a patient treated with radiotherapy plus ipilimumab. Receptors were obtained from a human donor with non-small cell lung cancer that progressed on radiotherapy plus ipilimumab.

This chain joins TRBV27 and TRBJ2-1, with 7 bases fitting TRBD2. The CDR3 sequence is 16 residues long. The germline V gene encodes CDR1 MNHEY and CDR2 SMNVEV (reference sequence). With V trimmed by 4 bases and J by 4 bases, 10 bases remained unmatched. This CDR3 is CASSSPDWGLYNEQFF. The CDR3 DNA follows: TGTGCCAGCAGTTCCCCCGACTGGGGACTATACAATGAGCAGTTCTTC.

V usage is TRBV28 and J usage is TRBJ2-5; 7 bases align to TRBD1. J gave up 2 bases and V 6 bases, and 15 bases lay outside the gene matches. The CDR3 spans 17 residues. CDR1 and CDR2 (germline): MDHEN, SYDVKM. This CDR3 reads CASSSIGMPGQQETQYF. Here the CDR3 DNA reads TGTGCCAGCAGCTCCATCGGGATGCCGGGACAGCAAGAGACCCAGTACTTC.